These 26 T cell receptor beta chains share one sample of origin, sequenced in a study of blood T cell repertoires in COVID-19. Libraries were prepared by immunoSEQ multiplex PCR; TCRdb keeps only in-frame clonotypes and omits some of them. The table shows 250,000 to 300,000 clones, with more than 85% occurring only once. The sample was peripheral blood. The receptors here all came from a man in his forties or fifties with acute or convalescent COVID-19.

CDR3 residues: CSVAGSMNTEAFF. CDR3 nucleotide sequence: TGCAGCGTTGCGGGAAGCATGAACACTGAAGCTTTCTTT. This sequence joins TRBV29-1 and TRBJ1-1; D unresolved. The germline gives CDR1 SQVTM, CDR2 ANQGSEA. Between the trimmed V and J ends, which lost 4 bases and 0 bases, there was a span of 9 bases. This CDR3 region has 13 residues.

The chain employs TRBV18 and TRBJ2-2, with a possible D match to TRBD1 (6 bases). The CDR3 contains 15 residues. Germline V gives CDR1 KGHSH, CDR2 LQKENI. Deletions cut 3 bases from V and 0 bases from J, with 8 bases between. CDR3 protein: CASSPDRANTGELFF. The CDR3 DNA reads TGTGCCAGCTCACCGGACAGAGCGAACACCGGGGAGCTGTTTTTT. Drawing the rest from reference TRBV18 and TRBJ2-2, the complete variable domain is NAGVMQNPRHLVRRRGQEARLRCSPMKGHSHVYWYRQLPEEGLKFMVYLQKENIIDESGMPKERFSAEFPKEGPSILRIQQVVRGDSAAYFCASSPDRANTGELFFGEGSRLTVL.

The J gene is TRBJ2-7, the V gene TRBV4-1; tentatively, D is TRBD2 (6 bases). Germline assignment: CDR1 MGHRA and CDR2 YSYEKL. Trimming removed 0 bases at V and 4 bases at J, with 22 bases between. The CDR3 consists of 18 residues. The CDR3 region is CASSQDPVAGNRPYEQYF. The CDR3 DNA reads TGCGCCAGCAGCCAAGATCCCGTGGCGGGGAATAGACCTTACGAGCAGTACTTC.

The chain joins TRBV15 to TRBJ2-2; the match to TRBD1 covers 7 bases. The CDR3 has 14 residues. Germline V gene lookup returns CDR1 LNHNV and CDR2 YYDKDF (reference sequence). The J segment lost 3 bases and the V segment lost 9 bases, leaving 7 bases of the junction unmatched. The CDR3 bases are TGTGCCACAGGCCGGGACAGATACACCGGGGAGCTGTTTTTT. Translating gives CATGRDRYTGELFF.

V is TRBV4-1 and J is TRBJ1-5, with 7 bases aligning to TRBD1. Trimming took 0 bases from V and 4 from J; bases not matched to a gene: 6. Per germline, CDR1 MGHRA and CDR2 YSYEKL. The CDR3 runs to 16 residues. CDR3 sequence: CASSQDIRTGNQPQHF. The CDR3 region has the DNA TGCGCCAGCAGCCAAGATATCAGGACAGGAAATCAGCCCCAGCATTTT.

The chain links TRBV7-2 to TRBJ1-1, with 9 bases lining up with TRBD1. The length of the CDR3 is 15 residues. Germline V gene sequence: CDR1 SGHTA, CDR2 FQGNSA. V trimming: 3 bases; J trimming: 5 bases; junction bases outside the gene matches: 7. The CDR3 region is CASSLTGGVWTEAFF. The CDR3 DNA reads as TGTGCCAGCAGCTTGACAGGGGGAGTGTGGACTGAAGCTTTCTTT. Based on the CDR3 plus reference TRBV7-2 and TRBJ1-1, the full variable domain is GAGVSQSPSNKVTEKGKDVELRCDPISGHTALYWYRQSLGQGLEFLIYFQGNSAPDKSGLPSDRFSAERTGGSVSTLTIQRTQQEDSAVYLCASSLTGGVWTEAFFGQGTRLTVV.

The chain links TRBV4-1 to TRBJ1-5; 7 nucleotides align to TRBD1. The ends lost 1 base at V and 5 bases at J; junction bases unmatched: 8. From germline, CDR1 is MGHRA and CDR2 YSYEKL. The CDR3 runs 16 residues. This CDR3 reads CASSQGQGGQYQPQHF. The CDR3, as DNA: TGCGCCAGCAGCCAAGGTCAGGGGGGCCAATATCAGCCCCAGCATTTT.

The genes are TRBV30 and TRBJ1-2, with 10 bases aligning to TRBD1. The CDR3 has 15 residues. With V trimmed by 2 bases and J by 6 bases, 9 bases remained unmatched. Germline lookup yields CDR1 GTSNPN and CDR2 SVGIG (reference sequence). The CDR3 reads CAWSPPGQGYDGYTF. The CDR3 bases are TGTGCCTGGAGTCCCCCGGGACAGGGGTATGATGGCTACACCTTC.

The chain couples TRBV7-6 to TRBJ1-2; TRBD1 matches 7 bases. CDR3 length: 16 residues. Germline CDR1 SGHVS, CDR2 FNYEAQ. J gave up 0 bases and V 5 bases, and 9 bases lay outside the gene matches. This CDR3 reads CASSPGTANPNYGYTF. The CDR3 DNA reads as TGTGCCAGCAGCCCCGGGACAGCTAACCCTAACTATGGCTACACCTTC.

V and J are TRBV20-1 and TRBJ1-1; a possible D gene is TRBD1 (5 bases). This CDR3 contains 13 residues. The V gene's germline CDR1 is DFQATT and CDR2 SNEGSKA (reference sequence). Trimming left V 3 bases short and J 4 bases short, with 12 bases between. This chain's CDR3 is CSASSGGGTEAFF. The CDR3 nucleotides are TGCAGTGCTAGTTCGGGCGGGGGCACTGAAGCTTTCTTT.

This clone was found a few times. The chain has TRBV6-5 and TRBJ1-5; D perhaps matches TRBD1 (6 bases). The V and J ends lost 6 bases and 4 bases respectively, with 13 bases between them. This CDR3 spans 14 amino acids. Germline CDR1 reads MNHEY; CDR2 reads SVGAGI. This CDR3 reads CASSTGIYNQPQHF. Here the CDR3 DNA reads TGTGCCAGCAGCACAGGGATTTATAATCAGCCCCAGCATTTT.

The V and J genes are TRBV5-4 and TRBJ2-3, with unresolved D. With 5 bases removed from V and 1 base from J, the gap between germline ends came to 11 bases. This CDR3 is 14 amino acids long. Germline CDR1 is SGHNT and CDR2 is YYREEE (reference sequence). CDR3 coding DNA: TGTGCCAGCAGTCTCTACGTAGGCACAGATACGCAGTATTTT. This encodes CASSLYVGTDTQYF.

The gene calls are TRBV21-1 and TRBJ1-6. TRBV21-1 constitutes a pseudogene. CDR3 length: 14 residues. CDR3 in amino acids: CASSSTGSNSPLHF. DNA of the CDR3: TGTGCCAGCAGCTCAACCGGGAGTAATTCACCCCTCCACTTT.

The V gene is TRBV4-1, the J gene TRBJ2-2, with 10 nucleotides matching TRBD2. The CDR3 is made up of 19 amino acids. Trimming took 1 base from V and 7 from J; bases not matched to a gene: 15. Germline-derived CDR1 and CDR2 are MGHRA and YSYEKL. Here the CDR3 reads CASSQARNRLAGEVGELFF. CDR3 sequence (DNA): TGCGCCAGCAGCCAAGCTCGTAATCGTCTAGCGGGGGAAGTCGGGGAGCTGTTTTTT.

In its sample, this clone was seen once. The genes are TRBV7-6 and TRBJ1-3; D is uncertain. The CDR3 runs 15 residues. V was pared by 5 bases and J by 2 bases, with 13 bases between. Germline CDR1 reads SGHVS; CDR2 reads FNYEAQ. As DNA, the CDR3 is TGTGCCAGCAGCCTTGAATGGGGAGCTGGAAACACCATATATTTT. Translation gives CASSLEWGAGNTIYF.

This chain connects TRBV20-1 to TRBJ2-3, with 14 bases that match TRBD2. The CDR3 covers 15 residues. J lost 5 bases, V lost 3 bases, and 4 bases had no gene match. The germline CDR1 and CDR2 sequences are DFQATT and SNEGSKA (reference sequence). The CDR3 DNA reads TGCAGTGCTAGTGGACTAGCGGGGGGTGGAGATACGCAGTATTTT. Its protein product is CSASGLAGGGDTQYF.

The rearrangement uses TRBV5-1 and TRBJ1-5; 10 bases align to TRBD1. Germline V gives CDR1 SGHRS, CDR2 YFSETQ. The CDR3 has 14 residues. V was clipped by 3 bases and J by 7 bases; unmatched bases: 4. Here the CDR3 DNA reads TGCGCCAGCAGCTATGGGACAGGGGACCAGCCCCAGCATTTT. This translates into CASSYGTGDQPQHF.

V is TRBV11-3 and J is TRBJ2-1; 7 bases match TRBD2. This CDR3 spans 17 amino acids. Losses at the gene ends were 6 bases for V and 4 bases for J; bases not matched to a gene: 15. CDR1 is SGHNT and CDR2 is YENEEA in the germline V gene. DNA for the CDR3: TGTGCCAGCAGTACTACGGTGGAGAGGGAGGGTTACAATGAGCAGTTCTTC. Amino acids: CASSTTVEREGYNEQFF.

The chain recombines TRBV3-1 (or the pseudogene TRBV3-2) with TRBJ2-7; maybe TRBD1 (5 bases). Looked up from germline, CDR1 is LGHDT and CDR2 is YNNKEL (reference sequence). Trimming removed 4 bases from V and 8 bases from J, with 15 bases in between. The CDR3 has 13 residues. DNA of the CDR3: TGTGCCAGCAGCCCGGGTCAGGGAAGTCAGCAGTACTTC. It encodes CASSPGQGSQQYF.

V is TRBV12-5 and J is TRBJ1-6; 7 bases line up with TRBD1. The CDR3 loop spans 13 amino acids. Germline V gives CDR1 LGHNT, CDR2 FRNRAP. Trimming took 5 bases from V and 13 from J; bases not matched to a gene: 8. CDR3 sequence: CASGRYQGDPLHF. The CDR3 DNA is TGTGCTAGTGGTCGCTACCAGGGGGATCCCCTCCACTTT. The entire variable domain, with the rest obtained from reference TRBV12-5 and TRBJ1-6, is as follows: DARVTQTPRHKVTEMGQEVTMRCQPILGHNTVFWYRQTMMQGLELLAYFRNRAPLDDSGMPKDRFSAEMPDATLATLKIQPSEPRDSAVYFCASGRYQGDPLHFGNGTRLTVT.

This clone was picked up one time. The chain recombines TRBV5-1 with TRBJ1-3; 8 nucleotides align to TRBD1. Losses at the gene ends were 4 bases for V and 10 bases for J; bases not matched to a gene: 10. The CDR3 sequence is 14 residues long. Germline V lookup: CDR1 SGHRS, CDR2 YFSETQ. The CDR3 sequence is CASSPITGGETIYF. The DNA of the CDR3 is TGCGCCAGCAGCCCAATCACAGGGGGGGAAACCATATATTTT.

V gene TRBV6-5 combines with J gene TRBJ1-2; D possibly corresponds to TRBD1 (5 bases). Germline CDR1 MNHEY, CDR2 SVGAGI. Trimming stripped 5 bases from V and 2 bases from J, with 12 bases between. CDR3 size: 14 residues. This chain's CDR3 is CASSPTGHNYGYTF. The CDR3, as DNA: TGTGCCAGCAGTCCCACAGGCCACAACTATGGCTACACCTTC.

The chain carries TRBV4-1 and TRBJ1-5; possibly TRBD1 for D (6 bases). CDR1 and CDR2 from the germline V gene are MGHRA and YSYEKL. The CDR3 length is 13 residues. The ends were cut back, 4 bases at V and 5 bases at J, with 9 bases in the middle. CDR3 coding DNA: TGCGCCAGCAGCCTTGGACAGTATCAGCCCCAGCATTTT. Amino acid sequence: CASSLGQYQPQHF.

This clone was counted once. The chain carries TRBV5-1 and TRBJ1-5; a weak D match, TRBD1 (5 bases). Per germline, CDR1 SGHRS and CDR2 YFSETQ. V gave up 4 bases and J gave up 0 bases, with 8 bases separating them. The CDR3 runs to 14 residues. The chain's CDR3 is CASSPGNSNQPQHF. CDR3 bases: TGCGCCAGCAGCCCAGGGAATAGCAATCAGCCCCAGCATTTT. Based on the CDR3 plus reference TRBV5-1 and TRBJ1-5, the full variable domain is KAGVTQTPRYLIKTRGQQVTLSCSPISGHRSVSWYQQTPGQGLQFLFEYFSETQRNKGNFPGRFSGRQFSNSRSEMNVSTLELGDSALYLCASSPGNSNQPQHFGDGTRLSIL.

CDR3 loop: CASSVHRTGELFF. CDR3 DNA sequence: TGTGCCAGCAGCGTGCATAGAACCGGGGAGCTGTTTTTT. The chain employs TRBV11-2 and TRBJ2-2; D remains ambiguous. The V and J ends lost 5 bases and 5 bases respectively, with 9 bases between them. Germline values: CDR1 SGHAT, CDR2 FQNNGV. The CDR3 has 13 amino acids.

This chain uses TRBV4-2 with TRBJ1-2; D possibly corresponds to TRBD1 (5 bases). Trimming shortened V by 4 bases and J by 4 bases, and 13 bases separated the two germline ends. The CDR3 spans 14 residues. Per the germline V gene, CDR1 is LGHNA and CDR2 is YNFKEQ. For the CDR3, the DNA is TGTGCCAGCAGCCCCCATGACAGAACCTATGGCTACACCTTC. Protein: CASSPHDRTYGYTF.